What follows are 25 T cell receptor beta chains derived from one specimen sequenced in a study of shared clonotypes between healthy human individuals. The data were produced by immunoSEQ multiplex PCR, yet TCRdb's version contains in-frame clones alone and is incomplete. This sample has 1 million to 1.3 million clones, with 78% found just once. Sequencing input: memory CD4+ T cells from PBMCs. Subset reported: CD45RA-negative fraction. The receptors here all came from a man aged 18-30 years in good health. Some clones in this sample may be carry-over from other donors' samples.

The chain joins TRBV5-1 to TRBJ2-1; 11 nucleotides match TRBD1. The germline CDR1 and CDR2 sequences are SGHRS and YFSETQ. The CDR3 is 16 residues long. With 3 bases clipped from V and 4 bases from J, the junction kept 6 bases outside the gene matches. The CDR3 reads CASSSGQGASYNEQFF. The CDR3 DNA reads TGCGCCAGCAGCTCCGGACAGGGGGCATCTTACAATGAGCAGTTCTTC.

V and J are TRBV25-1 and TRBJ1-1; tentative D call: TRBD1 (5 bases). CDR3 length: 13 residues. The germline V and J ends were trimmed by 6 bases and 7 bases, with 15 bases remaining between them. CDR1 and CDR2 from the germline V gene are MGHDK and SYGVNS. The CDR3 sequence is CASRPHGHVEAFF. The CDR3 bases are TGTGCCAGCAGGCCCCACGGACATGTTGAAGCTTTCTTT.

The rearrangement joins TRBV28 to TRBJ2-1; perhaps TRBD2 as D (5 bases). The CDR3 spans 15 residues. From germline, CDR1 is MDHEN and CDR2 SYDVKM. V shed 6 bases and J shed 10 bases, with 22 bases lying between them. The CDR3 sequence is CASSPGGTRYHEQFF. Here the CDR3 DNA reads TGTGCCAGCAGCCCTGGTGGAACTAGATACCACGAGCAGTTCTTC.

Only a few counts were recorded for this clone. The chain is built from TRBV5-1 and TRBJ2-3; a weak D match, TRBD2 (7 bases). V was cut by 4 bases and J by 6 bases, with 18 bases left in between. CDR1 SGHRS and CDR2 YFSETQ come from the germline V gene. The CDR3 length is 15 residues. In nucleotides, the CDR3 is TGCGCCAGCAGCCAGGGGAGGGGAATTGGGGATACGCAGTATTTT. It is translated as CASSQGRGIGDTQYF.

The gene calls are TRBV5-1 and TRBJ1-5; D remains ambiguous. Germline V gives CDR1 SGHRS, CDR2 YFSETQ. V lost 3 bases to trimming and J lost 10 bases, with 14 bases between them. The CDR3 is made up of 13 amino acids. The CDR3 loop is CASSSGLDKPQHF. CDR3 bases: TGCGCCAGCAGCTCGGGGTTAGATAAACCCCAGCATTTT.

This clone was counted only a few times. This rearrangement joins TRBV5-1 to TRBJ2-5; possibly TRBD1 for D (6 bases). Germline CDR1 SGHRS, CDR2 YFSETQ. Trimming stripped 4 bases from V and 5 bases from J, with 15 bases between. The CDR3 totals 14 residues. The chain's CDR3 is CASSRWGRGETQYF. CDR3 sequence (DNA): TGCGCCAGCAGCCGGTGGGGGCGCGGGGAGACCCAGTACTTC.

This rearrangement joins TRBV4-2 to TRBJ1-5; 10 bases match TRBD1. This CDR3 spans 18 amino acids. Germline CDR1 reads LGHNA; CDR2 reads YNFKEQ. J gave up 3 bases and V 7 bases, and 15 bases lay outside the gene matches. CDR3 DNA sequence: TGTGCCAGCAAATCGGACAGGGGGGTATTGGTCCTCAATCAGCCCCAGCATTTT. The encoded protein is CASKSDRGVLVLNQPQHF.

This chain links TRBV20-1 with TRBJ2-7, with unresolved D. Germline V gives CDR1 DFQATT, CDR2 SNEGSKA (reference sequence). The CDR3 consists of 11 residues. V was clipped by 2 bases and J by 2 bases, with 4 bases between them. CDR3 in amino acids: CSARHTYEQYF. The CDR3 DNA reads TGCAGTGCTAGACACACCTACGAGCAGTACTTC.

This clone was seen just once. The genes are TRBV4-3 and TRBJ2-5; tentative D call: TRBD2 (6 bases). Trimming took off 2 bases at V and 3 bases at J, with 16 bases between the two ends. The germline V gene has CDR1 LGHNA and CDR2 YSLEER. This CDR3 is built from 16 residues. The CDR3 DNA is TGCGCCAGCAGCCAACGCTATGCCTCGGGGGAAGAGACCCAGTACTTC. Its protein is CASSQRYASGEETQYF.

Of note for this clone: At one boundary the junction diverges from the germline segment, which might be a read error. This chain connects TRBV28 to TRBJ1-2; unclear D gene. Germline CDR1 reads MDHEN; CDR2 reads SYDVKM. This CDR3 is 14 amino acids long. The CDR3 is CASSLGDPIYDYTF. The CDR3 DNA reads as TGTGCCAGCAGTTTGGGCGACCCTATCTATGACTACACCTTC.

The rearrangement links TRBV9 to TRBJ1-3, with D perhaps matching TRBD1 (5 bases). The CDR3 runs 17 residues. V gave up 3 bases and J gave up 3 bases, with 19 bases separating them. The germline V gene encodes CDR1 SGDLS and CDR2 YYNGEE. The chain's CDR3 is CASSAGGGVEVGNTIYF. The CDR3 coding sequence is TGTGCCAGCAGCGCGGGCGGGGGTGTCGAGGTTGGAAACACCATATATTTT.

The J gene is TRBJ1-4, the V gene TRBV28, with TRBD1 as a possible D gene (6 bases). The germline CDR1 and CDR2 sequences are MDHEN and SYDVKM. Trimming cost V 10 bases and J 8 bases, with 20 bases left between them. CDR3 size: 14 residues. This chain's CDR3 is CATLSLRGEEKLFF. The DNA of the CDR3 is TGTGCCACCCTAAGTTTAAGGGGGGAAGAAAAACTGTTTTTT.

This chain joins TRBV5-1 and TRBJ2-2, with 7 bases aligning to TRBD1. Germline CDR1 and CDR2: SGHRS and YFSETQ. The CDR3 is 17 residues long. Losses at the gene ends were 3 bases for V and 1 base for J; bases not matched to a gene: 9. This CDR3 is CASSSSTGVLNTGELFF. The CDR3 DNA reads TGCGCCAGCAGCTCATCTACAGGGGTGTTGAACACCGGGGAGCTGTTTTTT.

The V call is TRBV9, the J call TRBJ1-2; D is unclear. The CDR3 has 17 amino acids. The V gene lost 4 bases and the J gene lost 4 bases, with 23 bases spanning the gap. Germline CDR1 is SGDLS and CDR2 is YYNGEE. CDR3 sequence: CASSPFPGLTLGYGYTF. The CDR3 DNA reads as TGTGCCAGCAGCCCCTTCCCGGGCCTAACCCTGGGCTATGGCTACACCTTC.

The chain carries TRBV18 and TRBJ2-7; D unclear. CDR3 size: 15 residues. Germline-derived CDR1 and CDR2 are KGHSH and LQKENI. Between the trimmed V and J ends, which lost 3 bases and 2 bases, there was a span of 14 bases. CDR3 in amino acids: CASSPPLLGTYEQYF. The CDR3 DNA follows: TGTGCCAGCTCACCCCCCCTACTGGGGACCTACGAGCAGTACTTC.

This clone has a single count. This sequence joins TRBV28 and TRBJ2-2, with D unresolved. This CDR3 spans 17 amino acids. Trimming took off 6 bases at V and 1 base at J, with 18 bases between the two ends. Per germline, CDR1 MDHEN and CDR2 SYDVKM. This CDR3 reads CASSRAVQSWNTGELFF. In nucleotides, the CDR3 is TGTGCCAGCAGCCGAGCCGTACAGAGTTGGAACACCGGGGAGCTGTTTTTT.

Only a few counts were recorded for this clone. This chain connects TRBV5-6 to TRBJ2-5; D perhaps matches TRBD2 (5 bases). The end of the DNA fits TRBJ2-7 better, so the J call may be wrong. The CDR3 spans 13 residues. The germline gives CDR1 SGHDT, CDR2 YYEEEE. The CDR3 bases are TGTGCCAGCAGCCGTACTAGTTTCTACGAGCAGTACTTC. Its protein is CASSRTSFYEQYF.

The CDR3 DNA reads TGTGCCAGCTCACCAGGACAGGGGGATGTCTACGAGCAGTACTTC. Its protein product is CASSPGQGDVYEQYF. J is TRBJ2-7 and V is TRBV18; TRBD1 aligns across 10 bases. Losses at the gene ends were 2 bases for V and 3 bases for J; bases not matched to a gene: 4. In germline, CDR1 is KGHSH, CDR2 LQKENI. CDR3 length: 15 amino acids.

Points on this clone: The junction and the germline gene differ at one end; a read error may be behind it. The gene calls are TRBV2 and TRBJ2-7; 7 bases are a match to TRBD2. This CDR3 has 13 amino acids. CDR1 SNHLY and CDR2 FYNNEI come from the germline V gene. As DNA, the CDR3 is TGTGCCAGCAGTGGTAGGAGCGGGAATGAAGGGACCTTC. It translates to CASSGRSGNEGTF. Supplemented by reference TRBV2 and TRBJ2-7, the full variable domain reads EPEVTQTPSHQVTQMGQEVILRCVPISNHLYFYWYRQILGQKVEFLVSFYNNEISEKSEIFDDQFSVERPDGSNFTLKIRSTKLEDSAMYFCASSGRSGNEGTFGPGTRLTVT.

This clone came up many times. The CDR3 loop is CASSPLLGYNEQFF. The CDR3 DNA reads TGTGCCAGCTCACCACTTCTGGGGTACAATGAGCAGTTCTTC. V and J are TRBV18 and TRBJ2-1, with no clear D. This CDR3 region has 14 residues. The germline V gene encodes CDR1 KGHSH and CDR2 LQKENI. V gave up 1 base and J gave up 4 bases, with 8 bases separating them.

The V and J genes are TRBV7-9 and TRBJ2-6; D is ambiguous. This CDR3 contains 15 residues. The V gene lost 5 bases and the J gene lost 1 base, with 9 bases spanning the gap. Germline CDR1 and CDR2: SEHNR and FQNEAQ (reference sequence). DNA for the CDR3: TGTGCCAGCAGCCCAACGGGTTCTGGGGCCAACGTCCTGACTTTC. Translated, it gives CASSPTGSGANVLTF.

The V and J genes are TRBV29-1 and TRBJ2-3, with D possibly being TRBD1 (6 bases). The CDR3 has 15 residues. Germline-derived CDR1 and CDR2 are SQVTM and ANQGSEA. V was cut by 6 bases and J by 4 bases, with 20 bases left in between. The CDR3 protein is CSVAGTPQGSDTQYF. CDR3 sequence (DNA): TGCAGCGTCGCTGGGACACCTCAAGGGTCAGATACGCAGTATTTT.

This clone was counted between two and nine times. V and J are TRBV10-3 and TRBJ2-5; 7 bases fit TRBD1. The J call may not be correct, given that the DNA end is closer to TRBJ2-7. This CDR3 region has 14 residues. Germline CDR1 and CDR2: ENHRY and SYGVKD. The DNA for the CDR3 is TGTGCCATCAGGGAGACAGGGATCTCCTACGAGCAGTACTTC. This gives the protein CAIRETGISYEQYF.

The chain couples TRBV7-2 to TRBJ1-3, with unresolved D. Looked up from germline, CDR1 is SGHTA and CDR2 is FQGNSA. Between the trimmed V and J ends, which lost 7 bases and 8 bases, there was a span of 12 bases. The CDR3 runs 12 residues. The CDR3 bases are TGTGCCAGCATCGGGTTCGAAGACACCATATATTTT. Residues: CASIGFEDTIYF.

The rearrangement joins TRBV6-6 to TRBJ1-5; a weak D match, TRBD1 (6 bases). This CDR3 region has 14 residues. Deletions cut 6 bases from V and 7 bases from J, with 16 bases between. Germline lookup yields CDR1 MNHNY and CDR2 SVGAGI (reference sequence). CDR3 nucleotide sequence: TGTGCCAGCAGACCTACAGGGATTGGACAGCCCCAGCATTTT. Translation gives CASRPTGIGQPQHF.